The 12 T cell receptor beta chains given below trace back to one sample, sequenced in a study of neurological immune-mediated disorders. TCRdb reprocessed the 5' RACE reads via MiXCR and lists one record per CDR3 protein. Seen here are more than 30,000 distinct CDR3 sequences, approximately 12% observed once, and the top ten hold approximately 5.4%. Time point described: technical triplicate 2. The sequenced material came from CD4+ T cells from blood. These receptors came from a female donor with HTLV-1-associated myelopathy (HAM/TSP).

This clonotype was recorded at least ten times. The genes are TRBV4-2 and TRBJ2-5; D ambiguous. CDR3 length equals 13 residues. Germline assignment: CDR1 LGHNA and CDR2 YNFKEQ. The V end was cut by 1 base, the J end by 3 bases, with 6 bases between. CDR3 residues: CASSQGPKETQYF. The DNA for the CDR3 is TGTGCCAGCAGCCAAGGCCCTAAAGAGACCCAGTACTTC.

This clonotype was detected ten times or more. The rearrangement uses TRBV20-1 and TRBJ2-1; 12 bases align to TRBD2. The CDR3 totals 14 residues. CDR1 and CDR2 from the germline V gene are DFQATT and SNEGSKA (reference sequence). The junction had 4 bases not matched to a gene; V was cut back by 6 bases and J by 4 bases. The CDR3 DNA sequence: TGCAGTGCACCAACTAGCGGGGGGTACAATGAGCAGTTCTTC. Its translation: CSAPTSGGYNEQFF.

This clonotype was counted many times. The CDR3 DNA is TGTGCCAGCTCCCCGGACAGGGTTGAAGCTTTCTTT. It translates to CASSPDRVEAFF. The genes are TRBV18 and TRBJ1-1; TRBD1 matches at 8 bases. J gave up 7 bases and V 6 bases, and 4 bases lay outside the gene matches. The germline V gene encodes CDR1 KGHSH and CDR2 LQKENI. This CDR3 has 12 amino acids.

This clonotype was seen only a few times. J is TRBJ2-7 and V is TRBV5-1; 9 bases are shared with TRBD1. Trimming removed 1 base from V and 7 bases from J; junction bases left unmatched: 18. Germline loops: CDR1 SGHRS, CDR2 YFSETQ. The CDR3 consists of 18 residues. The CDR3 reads CASSLLDRGRGWNTEQYF. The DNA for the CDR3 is TGCGCCAGCAGCTTGCTGGACAGGGGCCGGGGATGGAATACGGAGCAGTACTTC.

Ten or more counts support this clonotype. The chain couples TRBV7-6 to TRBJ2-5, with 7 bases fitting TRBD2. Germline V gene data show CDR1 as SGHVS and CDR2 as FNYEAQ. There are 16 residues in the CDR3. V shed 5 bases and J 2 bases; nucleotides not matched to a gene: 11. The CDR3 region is CASSKNPGGGQETQYF. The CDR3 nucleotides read TGTGCCAGCAGCAAGAACCCGGGGGGTGGTCAAGAGACCCAGTACTTC.

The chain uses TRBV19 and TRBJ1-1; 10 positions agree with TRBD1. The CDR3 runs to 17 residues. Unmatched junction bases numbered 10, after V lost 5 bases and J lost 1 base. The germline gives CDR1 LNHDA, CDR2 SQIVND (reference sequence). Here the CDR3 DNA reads TGTGCCAGTAGTGTTAAGAGACAGGGGGCAAAGAACACTGAAGCTTTCTTT. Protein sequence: CASSVKRQGAKNTEAFF.

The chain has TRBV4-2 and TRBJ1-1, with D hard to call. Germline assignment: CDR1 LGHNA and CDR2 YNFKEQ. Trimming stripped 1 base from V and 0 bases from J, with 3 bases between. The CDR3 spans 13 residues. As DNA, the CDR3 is TGTGCCAGCAGCCAAGTCATGAACACTGAAGCTTTCTTT. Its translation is CASSQVMNTEAFF.

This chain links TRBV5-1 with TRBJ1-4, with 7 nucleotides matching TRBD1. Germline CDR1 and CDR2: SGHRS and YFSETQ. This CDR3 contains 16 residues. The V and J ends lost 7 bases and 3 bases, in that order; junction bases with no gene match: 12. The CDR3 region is CASLGTALSANEKLFF. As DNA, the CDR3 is TGCGCCAGCTTGGGGACAGCCTTATCTGCTAATGAAAAACTGTTTTTT.

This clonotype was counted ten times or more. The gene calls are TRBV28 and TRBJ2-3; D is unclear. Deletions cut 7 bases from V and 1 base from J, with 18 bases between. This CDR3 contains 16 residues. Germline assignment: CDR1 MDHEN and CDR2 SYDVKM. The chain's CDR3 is CASTPWGGPGTDTQYF. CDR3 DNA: TGTGCCAGCACCCCCTGGGGTGGGCCCGGCACAGATACGCAGTATTTT. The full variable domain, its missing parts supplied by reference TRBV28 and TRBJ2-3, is DVKVTQSSRYLVKRTGEKVFLECVQDMDHENMFWYRQDPGLGLRLIYFSYDVKMKEKGDIPEGYSVSREKKERFSLILESASTNQTSMYLCASTPWGGPGTDTQYFGPGTRLTVL.

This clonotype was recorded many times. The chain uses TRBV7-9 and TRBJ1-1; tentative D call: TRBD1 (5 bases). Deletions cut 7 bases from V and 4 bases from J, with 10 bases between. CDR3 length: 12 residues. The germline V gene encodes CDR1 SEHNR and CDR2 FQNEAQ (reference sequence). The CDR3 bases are TGTGCCAGCAAGACGGGGGGCACTGAAGCTTTCTTT. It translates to CASKTGGTEAFF.

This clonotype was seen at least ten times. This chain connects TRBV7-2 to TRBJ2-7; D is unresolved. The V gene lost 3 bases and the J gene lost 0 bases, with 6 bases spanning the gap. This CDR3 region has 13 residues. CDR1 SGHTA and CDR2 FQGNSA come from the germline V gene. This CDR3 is CASSLDYSYEQYF. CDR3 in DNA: TGTGCCAGCAGCTTGGATTACTCCTACGAGCAGTACTTC.

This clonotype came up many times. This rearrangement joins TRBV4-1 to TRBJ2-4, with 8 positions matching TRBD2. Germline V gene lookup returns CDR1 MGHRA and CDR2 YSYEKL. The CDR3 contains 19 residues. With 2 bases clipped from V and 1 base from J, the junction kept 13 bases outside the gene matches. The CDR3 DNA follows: TGCGCCAGCAGCCAACCCCTCCGCGGGGGGAGAATGGCCAAAAACATTCAGTACTTC. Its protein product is CASSQPLRGGRMAKNIQYF.